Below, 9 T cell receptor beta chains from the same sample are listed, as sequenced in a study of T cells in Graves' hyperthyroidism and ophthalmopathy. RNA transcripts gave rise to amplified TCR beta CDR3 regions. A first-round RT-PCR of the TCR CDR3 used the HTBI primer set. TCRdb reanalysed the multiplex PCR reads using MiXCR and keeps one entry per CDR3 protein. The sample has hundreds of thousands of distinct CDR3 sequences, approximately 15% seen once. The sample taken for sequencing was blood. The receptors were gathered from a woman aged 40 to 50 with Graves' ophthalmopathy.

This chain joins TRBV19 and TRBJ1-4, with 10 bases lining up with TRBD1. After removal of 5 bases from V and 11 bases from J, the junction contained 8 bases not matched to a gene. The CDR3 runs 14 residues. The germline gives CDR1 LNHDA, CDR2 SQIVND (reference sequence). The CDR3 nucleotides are TGTGCCAGTAGTCGAAGGGGACAGGGGACGAAACTGTTTTTT. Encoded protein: CASSRRGQGTKLFF.

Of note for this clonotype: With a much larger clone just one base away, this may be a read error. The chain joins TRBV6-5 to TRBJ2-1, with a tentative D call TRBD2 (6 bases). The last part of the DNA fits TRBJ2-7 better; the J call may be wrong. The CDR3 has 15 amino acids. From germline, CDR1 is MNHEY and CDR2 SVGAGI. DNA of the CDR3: TGTGCCAGCAGTTTTCGGAGGGGCGACTACAATGAGCAGTACTTC. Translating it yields CASSFRRGDYNEQYF.

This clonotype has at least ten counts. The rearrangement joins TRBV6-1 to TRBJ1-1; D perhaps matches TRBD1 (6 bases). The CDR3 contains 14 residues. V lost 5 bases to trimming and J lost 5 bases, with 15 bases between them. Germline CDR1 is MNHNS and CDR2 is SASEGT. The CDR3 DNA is TGTGCCAGCAGTCCAGGGGCAGAGAATACTGAAGCTTTCTTT. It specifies CASSPGAENTEAFF.

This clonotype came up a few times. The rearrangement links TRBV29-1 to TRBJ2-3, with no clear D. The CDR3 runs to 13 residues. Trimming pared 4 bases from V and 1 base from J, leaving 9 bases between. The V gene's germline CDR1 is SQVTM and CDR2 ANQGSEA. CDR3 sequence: CSVGGFGTDTQYF. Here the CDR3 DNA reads TGCAGCGTTGGGGGTTTTGGCACAGATACGCAGTATTTT.

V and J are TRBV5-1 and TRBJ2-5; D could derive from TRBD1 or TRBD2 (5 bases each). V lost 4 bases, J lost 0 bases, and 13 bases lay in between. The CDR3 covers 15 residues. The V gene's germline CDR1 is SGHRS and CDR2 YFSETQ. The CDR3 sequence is CASSPMGPNQETQYF. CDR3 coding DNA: TGCGCCAGCAGCCCGATGGGACCGAACCAAGAGACCCAGTACTTC.

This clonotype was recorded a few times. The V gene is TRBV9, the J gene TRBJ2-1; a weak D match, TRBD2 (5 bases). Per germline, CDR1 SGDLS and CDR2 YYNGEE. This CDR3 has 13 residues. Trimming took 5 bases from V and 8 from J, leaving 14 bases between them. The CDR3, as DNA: TGTGCCAGCAGGGCGGTCGGGGAACATGAGCAGTTCTTC. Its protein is CASRAVGEHEQFF.

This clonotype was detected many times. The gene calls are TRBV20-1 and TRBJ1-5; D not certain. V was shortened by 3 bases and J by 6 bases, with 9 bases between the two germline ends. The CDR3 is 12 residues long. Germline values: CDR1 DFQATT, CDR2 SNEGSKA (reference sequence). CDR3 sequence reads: CSASYGIQPQHF. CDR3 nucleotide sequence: TGCAGTGCTAGTTACGGGATTCAGCCCCAGCATTTT.

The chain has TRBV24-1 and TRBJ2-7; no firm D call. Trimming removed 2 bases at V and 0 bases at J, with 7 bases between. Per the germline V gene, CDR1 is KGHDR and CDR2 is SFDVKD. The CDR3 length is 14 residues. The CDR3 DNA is TGTGCCACCAGTGATTACCCTAGCTCCTACGAGCAGTACTTC. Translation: CATSDYPSSYEQYF.

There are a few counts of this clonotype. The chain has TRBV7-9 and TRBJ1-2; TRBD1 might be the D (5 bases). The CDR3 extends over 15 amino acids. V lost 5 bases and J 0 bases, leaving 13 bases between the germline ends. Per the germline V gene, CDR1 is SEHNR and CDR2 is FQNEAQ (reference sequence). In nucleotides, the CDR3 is TGTGCCAGCAGCCAGACAAACAGGCCTAACTATGGCTACACCTTC. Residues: CASSQTNRPNYGYTF.